Presented here are 31 T cell receptor beta chains from one specimen sequenced in a study of T cell responses to AZD1222 COVID-19 vaccine. Here immunoSEQ multiplex PCR was the method, and the copy in TCRdb shows in-frame clones only, minus some. The sample records approximately 70,000 clones, less than 85% being singletons. Sequences were derived from peripheral blood, sampled on day 0 of AZD1222 vaccination. The origin of the receptors is an adult in good health.

This rearrangement joins TRBV2 to TRBJ2-7, with TRBD2 matching over 9 bases. V lost 3 bases, J lost 2 bases, and 11 bases stayed unmatched. CDR3 length: 17 residues. Germline assignment: CDR1 SNHLY and CDR2 FYNNEI. This CDR3 is CASSDLSVTSGTYEQYF. In nucleotides, the CDR3 is TGTGCCAGCAGTGATTTGTCTGTGACTAGCGGAACCTACGAGCAGTACTTC. The variable domain in full, with the rest retrieved from reference TRBV2 and TRBJ2-7, is EPEVTQTPSHQVTQMGQEVILRCVPISNHLYFYWYRQILGQKVEFLVSFYNNEISEKSEIFDDQFSVERPDGSNFTLKIRSTKLEDSAMYFCASSDLSVTSGTYEQYFGPGTRLTVT.

This chain uses TRBV7-9 with TRBJ2-2, with no clear D. The CDR3 extends over 13 amino acids. Germline assignment: CDR1 SEHNR and CDR2 FQNEAQ (reference sequence). V was cut by 5 bases and J by 4 bases, with 8 bases left in between. This CDR3 is CASSGGFTGELFF. The CDR3, as DNA: TGTGCCAGCAGCGGCGGTTTCACCGGGGAGCTGTTTTTT.

This clone was detected once. The J gene is TRBJ1-3, the V gene TRBV10-3; unclear D gene. The CDR3 loop spans 16 amino acids. Germline V CDR1 and CDR2: ENHRY, SYGVKD. Trimming removed 3 bases from V and 4 bases from J, with 16 bases in between. CDR3 protein: CAISDRRSSGGNTIYF. CDR3 nucleotides: TGTGCCATCAGTGATAGAAGGTCCTCGGGGGGAAACACCATATATTTT.

This sequence joins TRBV14 and TRBJ2-5, with D tentatively TRBD1 (5 bases). V was pared by 8 bases and J by 0 bases, with 16 bases between. The CDR3 extends over 15 amino acids. CDR1 SGHDN and CDR2 FVKESK come from the germline V gene. The CDR3 DNA reads as TGTGCCAGCTGCCGATTGGGGCATAACCAAGAGACCCAGTACTTC. Amino acid sequence: CASCRLGHNQETQYF. The full variable domain, completed using reference TRBV14 and TRBJ2-5, is EAGVTQFPSHSVIEKGQTVTLRCDPISGHDNLYWYRRVMGKEIKFLLHFVKESKQDESGMPNNRFLAERTGGTYSTLKVQPAELEDSGVYFCASCRLGHNQETQYFGPGTRLLVL.

V gene TRBV5-1 combines with J gene TRBJ1-1, with unresolved D. The CDR3 length is 14 residues. CDR1 is SGHRS, CDR2 YFSETQ, per germline. Trimming removed 0 bases from V and 3 bases from J, with 9 bases in between. The CDR3 spells CASSLGGIHTEAFF. For the CDR3, the DNA is TGCGCCAGCAGCTTGGGAGGGATTCACACTGAAGCTTTCTTT.

The rearrangement joins TRBV3-1 (or the pseudogene TRBV3-2) to TRBJ1-1; D gene unclear. The CDR3 is made up of 14 amino acids. Germline V gene data show CDR1 as LGHDT and CDR2 as YNNKEL (reference sequence). The germline V and J ends were trimmed by 0 bases and 9 bases, with 14 bases remaining between them. CDR3 sequence reads: CASSQDRGLLKAFF. In DNA, the CDR3 is TGTGCCAGCAGCCAAGACCGCGGTCTACTTAAAGCTTTCTTT.

The chain employs TRBV19 and TRBJ1-5; 11 nucleotides line up with TRBD1. The V gene end was trimmed by 11 bases and the J gene end by 6 bases; junction bases not matched to a gene: 6. Germline values: CDR1 LNHDA, CDR2 SQIVND (reference sequence). This CDR3 comprises 13 residues. In DNA, the CDR3 is TGTGCCGCGGGACAGGGGGAGGGTCAGCCCCAGCATTTT. Translating it yields CAAGQGEGQPQHF. The full variable domain, rest sourced from reference TRBV19 and TRBJ1-5, is DGGITQSPKYLFRKEGQNVTLSCEQNLNHDAMYWYRQDPGQGLRLIYYSQIVNDFQKGDIAEGYSVSREKKESFPLTVTSAQKNPTAFYLCAAGQGEGQPQHFGDGTRLSIL.

The chain employs TRBV7-2 and TRBJ1-5; no reliable D call. From germline, CDR1 is SGHTA and CDR2 FQGNSA. The CDR3 has 13 amino acids. With 1 base removed from V and 4 bases from J, the gap between germline ends came to 5 bases. The DNA for the CDR3 is TGTGCCAGCAGCTTAGGGATAAATCAGCCCCAGCATTTT. Protein sequence: CASSLGINQPQHF.

The chain combines TRBV12-3 or TRBV12-4 with TRBJ2-1; the D call may be TRBD1 or TRBD2 (5 bases each). V was cut by 6 bases and J by 4 bases, with 7 bases left in between. The CDR3 loop spans 12 amino acids. This CDR3 reads CASRGEYNEQFF. In nucleotides, the CDR3 is TGTGCCAGCAGGGGGGAGTACAATGAGCAGTTCTTC.

The rearrangement joins TRBV7-3 to TRBJ2-1, with 11 nucleotides matching TRBD1. The germline CDR1 and CDR2 sequences are SGHTA and FQGTGA. The ends lost 5 bases at V and 8 bases at J; junction bases unmatched: 11. CDR3 size: 16 residues. CDR3 nucleotide sequence: TGTGCCAGCAGCCCCTCCCGGGACAGGGGGACCTATGAGCAGTTCTTC. Translated: CASSPSRDRGTYEQFF.

The chain recombines TRBV6-2 or TRBV6-3 with TRBJ2-2; no clear D gene. Between the trimmed V and J ends, which lost 5 bases and 5 bases, there was a span of 12 bases. CDR3 length: 14 residues. The germline CDR1 and CDR2 sequences are MNHEY and SVGEGT. The CDR3 sequence is CASSGTGTTGELFF. The CDR3 region has the DNA TGTGCCAGCAGTGGCACTGGTACTACCGGGGAGCTGTTTTTT.

V is TRBV10-3 and J is TRBJ1-3, with D unclear. The CDR3 is 15 amino acids. Deletions cut 0 bases from V and 0 bases from J, with 6 bases between. Germline lookup yields CDR1 ENHRY and CDR2 SYGVKD. CDR3 in amino acids: CAISESGSSGNTIYF. CDR3 nucleotide sequence: TGTGCCATCAGTGAGTCAGGGAGCTCTGGAAACACCATATATTTT.

V is TRBV5-5 and J is TRBJ1-2; D unclear. Trimming stripped 7 bases from V and 4 bases from J, with 14 bases between. The CDR3 is 13 amino acids. Per germline, CDR1 SGHKS and CDR2 YYEKEE (reference sequence). For the CDR3, the DNA is TGTGCCAGCTCCTTTTTGGTGGGCTATGGCTACACCTTC. Residues: CASSFLVGYGYTF.

The CDR3, as DNA: TGCGCCAGCAGCCAAGAACCAAGTAGCAATCAGCCCCAGCATTTT. Amino acid sequence: CASSQEPSSNQPQHF. The gene calls are TRBV4-1 and TRBJ1-5; D is undetermined. V lost 0 bases and J 0 bases, leaving 6 bases between the germline ends. The CDR3 sequence is 15 residues long. In germline, CDR1 is MGHRA, CDR2 YSYEKL.

In its sample, this clone was seen a few times. The chain has TRBV12-5 and TRBJ2-2; D remains ambiguous. The CDR3 extends over 15 amino acids. V lost 1 base and J 5 bases, leaving 11 bases between the germline ends. CDR1 is LGHNT, CDR2 FRNRAP, per germline. The CDR3 nucleotides read TGTGCTAGTGGTTTGGGACGTCCGGCAACCGGGGAGCTGTTTTTT. It specifies CASGLGRPATGELFF.

The chain employs TRBV7-9 and TRBJ1-1; TRBD1 might be the D (6 bases). Deletions cut 9 bases from V and 2 bases from J, with 16 bases between. The CDR3 loop spans 14 amino acids. CDR1 is SEHNR and CDR2 is FQNEAQ in the germline V gene (reference sequence). CDR3 sequence (DNA): TGTGCCAGTTCCGCACAGGGCATAAACACTGAAGCTTTCTTT. It translates to CASSAQGINTEAFF.

This sequence joins TRBV11-3 and TRBJ2-1; D assignment may be TRBD1 or TRBD2 (5 bases each). The germline V gene has CDR1 SGHNT and CDR2 YENEEA. The CDR3 is 15 residues long. V was clipped by 3 bases and J by 4 bases, with 13 bases between them. CDR3 nucleotides: TGTGCCAGCAGCTTCGGGACGGCGACGTACAATGAGCAGTTCTTC. Protein product: CASSFGTATYNEQFF.

The rearrangement uses TRBV7-9 and TRBJ2-2; D not resolved. The CDR3 extends over 13 amino acids. From germline, CDR1 is SEHNR and CDR2 FQNEAQ (reference sequence). V lost 8 bases and J 5 bases, leaving 12 bases between the germline ends. Here the CDR3 reads CASVPDFTGELFF. CDR3 coding DNA: TGTGCCAGCGTACCTGACTTTACCGGGGAGCTGTTTTTT.

This chain connects TRBV6-5 to TRBJ1-2; D is uncertain. Deletions cut 2 bases from V and 9 bases from J, with 19 bases between. Per the germline V gene, CDR1 is MNHEY and CDR2 is SVGAGI. CDR3 length: 15 amino acids. Written as DNA, the CDR3 is TGTGCCAGCAGTTACGTGGGCGGGAGATCTATGCGCTACACCTTC. It translates to CASSYVGGRSMRYTF.

The chain joins TRBV6-6 to TRBJ2-1; possibly TRBD2 for D (6 bases). V lost 5 bases, J lost 4 bases, and 15 bases lay in between. The CDR3 consists of 15 residues. From germline, CDR1 is MNHNY and CDR2 SVGAGI (reference sequence). The CDR3 protein is CASSRGLASYNEQFF. The CDR3 DNA follows: TGTGCCAGCAGTCGCGGCCTAGCGAGTTACAATGAGCAGTTCTTC.

This clone has a single count. The gene calls are TRBV12-5 and TRBJ2-1; 13 bases line up with TRBD2. Germline CDR1 LGHNT, CDR2 FRNRAP. The ends lost 1 base at V and 0 bases at J; junction bases unmatched: 0. CDR3 length: 17 residues. DNA of the CDR3: TGTGCTAGTGGTTTGGGGACTAGCGGGAGCTCCTACAATGAGCAGTTCTTC. Residues: CASGLGTSGSSYNEQFF.

This clone has only one observation. The chain recombines TRBV29-1 with TRBJ1-1; possible D gene TRBD1, 5 bases. Trimming took 5 bases from V and 0 from J, leaving 10 bases between them. This CDR3 region has 13 residues. Germline V gene data show CDR1 as SQVTM and CDR2 as ANQGSEA. DNA of the CDR3: TGCAGCGTTAGAGGACACCTGAACACTGAAGCTTTCTTT. The encoded protein is CSVRGHLNTEAFF.

J is TRBJ1-1 and V is TRBV7-9; D is uncertain. Trimming removed 5 bases at V and 4 bases at J, with 20 bases between. Germline V gene data show CDR1 as SEHNR and CDR2 as FQNEAQ (reference sequence). The CDR3 is made up of 16 amino acids. CDR3 coding DNA: TGTGCCAGCAGCACCGCCTCGCCCGGACGGGGCACTGAAGCTTTCTTT. Residues: CASSTASPGRGTEAFF.

The chain uses TRBV5-4 and TRBJ2-7, with TRBD2 matching 7 bases. The germline gives CDR1 SGHNT, CDR2 YYREEE (reference sequence). After removal of 0 bases from V and 4 bases from J, the junction contained 7 bases not matched to a gene. CDR3 size: 15 residues. The chain's CDR3 is CASSLGGSRVYEQYF. The CDR3 coding sequence is TGTGCCAGCAGCTTGGGCGGGAGTCGAGTTTACGAGCAGTACTTC.

The chain combines TRBV7-9 with TRBJ2-5, with a possible D match to TRBD2 (5 bases). This CDR3 is 13 amino acids long. Germline CDR1 SEHNR, CDR2 FQNEAQ (reference sequence). Trimming pared 0 bases from V and 4 bases from J, leaving 6 bases between. CDR3 sequence reads: CASSLAGLETQYF. CDR3 sequence (DNA): TGTGCCAGCAGCTTAGCCGGACTAGAGACCCAGTACTTC. Looking up the rest from reference TRBV7-9 and TRBJ2-5 gives the full variable domain: DTGVSQNPRHKITKRGQNVTFRCDPISEHNRLYWYRQTLGQGPEFLTYFQNEAQLEKSRLLSDRFSAERPKGSFSTLEIQRTEQGDSAMYLCASSLAGLETQYFGPGTRLLVL.

Ten or more counts support this clone. The gene calls are TRBV9 and TRBJ2-3; D is ambiguous. The CDR3 has 15 residues. Germline assignment: CDR1 SGDLS and CDR2 YYNGEE. V lost 4 bases and J 0 bases, leaving 12 bases between the germline ends. The CDR3 loop reads CASSPRAPSTDTQYF. The CDR3 DNA follows: TGTGCCAGCAGCCCCCGGGCGCCTAGCACAGATACGCAGTATTTT.

The rearrangement uses TRBV28 and TRBJ1-2, with a possible D match to TRBD1 (5 bases). The CDR3 runs 12 residues. Germline CDR1 MDHEN, CDR2 SYDVKM. Deletions cut 2 bases from V and 9 bases from J, with 10 bases between. In DNA form, the CDR3 reads TGTGCCAGCAGTTTAATCAGGGCGAGCTACACCTTC. It codes for CASSLIRASYTF.

This clone is a singleton in its sample. This chain joins TRBV30 and TRBJ1-4; 11 nucleotides match TRBD1. This CDR3 has 13 residues. V shed 8 bases and J 7 bases; nucleotides not matched to a gene: 6. Per germline, CDR1 GTSNPN and CDR2 SVGIG (reference sequence). This CDR3 is CAGQGQGGEKLFF. The CDR3 nucleotides are TGTGCCGGCCAGGGACAGGGGGGTGAAAAACTGTTTTTT.

The genes are TRBV5-1 and TRBJ1-1; 10 nucleotides line up with TRBD1. The V gene end was trimmed by 2 bases and the J gene end by 1 base; junction bases not matched to a gene: 5. This CDR3 spans 16 amino acids. The germline gives CDR1 SGHRS, CDR2 YFSETQ. The CDR3 DNA is TGCGCCAGCAGCTTTTTGACAGGGGGCTCGAACACTGAAGCTTTCTTT. It translates to CASSFLTGGSNTEAFF.

The V gene is TRBV14, the J gene TRBJ2-1; no definite D call. CDR3 length: 13 residues. The V gene lost 1 base and the J gene lost 4 bases, with 5 bases spanning the gap. Germline V gene data show CDR1 as SGHDN and CDR2 as FVKESK. CDR3 loop: CASSQVGYNEQFF. The CDR3 coding sequence is TGTGCCAGCAGCCAAGTCGGATACAATGAGCAGTTCTTC.

This chain connects TRBV2 to TRBJ2-5, with a weak D call TRBD2 (6 bases). V was trimmed by 7 bases and J by 2 bases, leaving 11 bases between them. Germline V gives CDR1 SNHLY, CDR2 FYNNEI. The CDR3 contains 13 residues. Here the CDR3 DNA reads TGTGCCAGCACGGAGGGAGAACAAGAGACCCAGTACTTC. The encoded protein is CASTEGEQETQYF.